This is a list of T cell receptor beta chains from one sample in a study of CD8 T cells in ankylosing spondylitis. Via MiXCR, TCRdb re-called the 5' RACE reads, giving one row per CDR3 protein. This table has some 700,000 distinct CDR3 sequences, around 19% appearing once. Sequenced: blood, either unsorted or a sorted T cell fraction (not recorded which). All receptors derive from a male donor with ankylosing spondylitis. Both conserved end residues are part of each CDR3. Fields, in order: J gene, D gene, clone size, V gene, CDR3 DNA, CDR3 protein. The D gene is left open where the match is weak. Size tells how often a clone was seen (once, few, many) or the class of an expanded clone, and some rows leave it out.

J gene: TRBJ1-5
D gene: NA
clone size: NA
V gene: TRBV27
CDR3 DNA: TGTGCCAGCAGTTTAGTTCCGGGCCCTGGTCAGCCCCAGCATTTT
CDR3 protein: CASSLVPGPGQPQHF

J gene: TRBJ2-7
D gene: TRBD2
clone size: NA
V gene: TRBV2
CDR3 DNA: TGTGCCAGCAGTGACACTAGCGGAGCCTACGAGCAGTACTTC
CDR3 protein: CASSDTSGAYEQYF

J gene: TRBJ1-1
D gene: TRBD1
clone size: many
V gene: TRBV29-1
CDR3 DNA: TGCAGCGCCGTGGGGAAACAGGGGACAGGGGGCTACATACCGAACACTGAAGCTTTCTTT
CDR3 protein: CSAVGKQGTGGYIPNTEAFF

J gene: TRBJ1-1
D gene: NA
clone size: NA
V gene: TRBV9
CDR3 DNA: TGTGCCAGCAGCCACCGCCAACAGGGAGGCACTGAAGCTTTCTTT
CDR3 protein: CASSHRQQGGTEAFF

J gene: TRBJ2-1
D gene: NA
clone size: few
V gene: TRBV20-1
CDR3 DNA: TGCAGTGGAACTAGGAAGCACAATGAGCAGTTCTTC
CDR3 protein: CSGTRKHNEQFF

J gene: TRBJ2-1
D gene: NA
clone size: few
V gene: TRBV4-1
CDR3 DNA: TGCGCCAGCAGCCAAGTAGTCAGGTCATACAATGAGCAGTTCTTC
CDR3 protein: CASSQVVRSYNEQFF

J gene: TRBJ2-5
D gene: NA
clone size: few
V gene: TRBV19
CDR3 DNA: TGTGCCAGTAGCCGAGCGGTTCAAGAGACCCAGTACTTC
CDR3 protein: CASSRAVQETQYF

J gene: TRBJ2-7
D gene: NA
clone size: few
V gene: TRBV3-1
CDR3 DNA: TGTGCCAGCAGCCAACTTTACTCCTACGAGCAGTACTTC
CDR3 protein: CASSQLYSYEQYF

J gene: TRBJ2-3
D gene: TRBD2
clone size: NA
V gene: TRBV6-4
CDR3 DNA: TGTGCCAGCAGTGAGTCAGCGGGGGGCCCAGATACGCAGTATTTT
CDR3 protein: CASSESAGGPDTQYF

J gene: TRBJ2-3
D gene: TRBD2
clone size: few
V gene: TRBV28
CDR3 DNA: TGTGCCAGCAGCCCACTTAGCGGGGGCCACAATACGCAGTATTTT
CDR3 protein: CASSPLSGGHNTQYF

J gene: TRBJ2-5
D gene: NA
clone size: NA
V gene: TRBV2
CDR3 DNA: TGTGCCACCAAGATTGGTTTGCGAGAGACCCAGTACTTC
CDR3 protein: CATKIGLRETQYF

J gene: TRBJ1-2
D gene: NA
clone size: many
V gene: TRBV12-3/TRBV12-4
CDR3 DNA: TGTGCCAGCAGTCCGAAACAGGGTGGGAACTATGGCTACACCTTC
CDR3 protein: CASSPKQGGNYGYTF

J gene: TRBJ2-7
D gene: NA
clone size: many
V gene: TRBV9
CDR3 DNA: TGTGCCAGCAGCCCCCGAGACGACTGGTCCTCCTACGAGCAGTACTTC
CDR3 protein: CASSPRDDWSSYEQYF

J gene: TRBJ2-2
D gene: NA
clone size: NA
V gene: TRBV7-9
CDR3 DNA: TGTGCCAGCAGCAAAGAGGTTGGGACCGGGGAGCTGTTTTTT
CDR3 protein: CASSKEVGTGELFF

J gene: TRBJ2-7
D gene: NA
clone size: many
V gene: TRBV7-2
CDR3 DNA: TGTGCCAGCAGCGCATGGGAACAGGGATCCCCCTACGAGCAGTACTTC
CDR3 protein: CASSAWEQGSPYEQYF

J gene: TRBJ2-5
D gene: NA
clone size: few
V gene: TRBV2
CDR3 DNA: TGTGCCAGCAGGGGGACACGGGGAGAGACCCAGTACTTC
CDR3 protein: CASRGTRGETQYF

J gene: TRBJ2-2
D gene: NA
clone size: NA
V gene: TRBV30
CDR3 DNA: TGTGCCTGGAGTGTGTACAGTACCGGGGAGCTGTTTTTT
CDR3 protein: CAWSVYSTGELFF